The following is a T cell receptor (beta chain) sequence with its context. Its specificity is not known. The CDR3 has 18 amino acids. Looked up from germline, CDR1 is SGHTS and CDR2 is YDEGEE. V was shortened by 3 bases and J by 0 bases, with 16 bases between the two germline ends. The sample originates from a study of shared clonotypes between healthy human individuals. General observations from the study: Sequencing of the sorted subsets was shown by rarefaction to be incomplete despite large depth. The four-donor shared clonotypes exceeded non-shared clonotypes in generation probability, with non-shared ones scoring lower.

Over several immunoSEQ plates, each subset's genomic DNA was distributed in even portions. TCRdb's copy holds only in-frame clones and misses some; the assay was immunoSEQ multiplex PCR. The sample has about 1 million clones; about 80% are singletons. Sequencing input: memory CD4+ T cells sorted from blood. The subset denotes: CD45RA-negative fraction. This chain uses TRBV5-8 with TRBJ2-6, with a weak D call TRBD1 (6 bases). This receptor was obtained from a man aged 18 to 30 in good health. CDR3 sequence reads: CASSSVLIQGSGANVLTF. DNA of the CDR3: TGTGCCAGCAGCTCCGTCCTGATACAGGGCTCTGGGGCCAACGTCCTGACTTTC.